The TCR beta chain described here comes from a study of shared clonotypes between healthy human individuals. Data came from immunoSEQ multiplex PCR; TCRdb stores just in-frame clones and leaves some out. The sample lists about 2.4 million clones, more than 85% occurring once. This clone was detected once. The sample comprised naive CD4+ T cells from PBMCs. The subset is: CD45RA+ positively selected. The receptor comes from a man aged 18 to 29 in good health. Some clones in this sample may be carry-over from other donors' samples.

DNA for the CDR3: TGTGCCAGCAGACCCCCTAGCGGAATCAACTACGAGCAGTACTTC. Translating it yields CASRPPSGINYEQYF. This chain links TRBV7-2 with TRBJ2-7; 7 bases line up with TRBD2. The junction had 11 bases not matched to a gene; V was cut back by 6 bases and J by 3 bases. The CDR3 is 15 residues long. CDR1 and CDR2 from the germline V gene are SGHTA and FQGNSA.